This TCR beta chain derives from a study of cytomegalovirus exposure and HLA in healthy donors. General observations from the study: As a later analysis revealed, the rate of TCR association differed by HLA locus, with DRB1 most and HLA-C fewest. Accounts indicate the classifier identified cytomegalovirus status with strong specificity and sensitivity.

The length of the CDR3 is 15 residues. Germline V lookup: CDR1 LGHNA, CDR2 YNFKEQ. Trimming cost V 2 bases and J 6 bases; bases outside gene matches: 6. Remarks on this clone: The target antigen is unknown.

The PCR employed 60 Vbeta primers together with 13 Jbeta primers. Profiling relied on immunoSEQ multiplex PCR, and the TCRdb table lists in-frame clones only, not all of them. The sample contains approximately 200,000 clones, approximately 79% of which appear only once. The chain links TRBV4-2 to TRBJ2-3; 9 positions agree with TRBD2. Sample: PBMCs. This receptor was obtained from a girl aged 10 to 17 in good health and CMV-seropositive. The CDR3 region is CASSQRLAARDTQYF. As DNA, the CDR3 is TGTGCCAGCAGCCAACGACTAGCGGCACGGGATACGCAGTATTTT.